The source of this T cell receptor (beta chain) is a study of blood T cells in healthy people across ages. Study-level findings and limits: Long-lived donors carried more naive CD4+ cells and greater diversity than aged donors.

The germline gives CDR1 LGHNA, CDR2 YSLEER. V gave up 2 bases and J gave up 6 bases, with 19 bases separating them. This CDR3 spans 17 amino acids. A second PCR, run for about 6 to 12 cycles, used a sample-barcoded 5' primer plus a J-beta primer mix. One entry per CDR3 protein results from TCRdb running MiXCR on the 5' RACE reads. The data hold 750,000 to 850,000 distinct CDR3 sequences, with more than 20% observed a single time. Remarks on this clonotype: Its antigen is still unknown.

These data are also associated with another study on T cells of mothers and their children.

Sequenced: blood. The V and J genes are TRBV4-3 and TRBJ1-4; possibly TRBD1 for D (5 bases). This TCR came from a boy aged 10-17 years in good health. The CDR3 DNA is TGCGCCAGCAGCCAAAAGGGGATAGGAGGGACGGATGAAAAACTGTTTTTT. This translates into CASSQKGIGGTDEKLFF.